This TCR beta chain came from a study of T cell responses to AZD1222 COVID-19 vaccine. Using immunoSEQ multiplex PCR, the repertoire was profiled, and TCRdb retains in-frame clones only, with some absent. The sample includes roughly 250,000 clones, just over 90% of them seen just once. The V end lost 1 base, the J end lost 8 bases, and 9 bases lay between the germline ends. This CDR3 contains 13 residues. The germline CDR1 and CDR2 sequences are LGHNA and YSLEER. The chain carries TRBV4-3 and TRBJ2-1, with D tentatively TRBD2 (6 bases). Sequenced material: peripheral blood, taken on day 0 of AZD1222 vaccination. This sequence originates from an adult in good health. CDR3 loop: CASSQGGLYEQFF. The CDR3 coding sequence is TGCGCCAGCAGCCAAGGAGGACTATATGAGCAGTTCTTC.